A selection of T cell receptor beta chains follows, all from one sample in a study of human T cells and chemical hapten exposure. MiXCR was run by TCRdb on the RACE reads, yielding one entry per CDR3 protein. This table holds about 69,000 distinct CDR3 sequences, over 9% found once. The starting material was whole blood, obtained in connection with sensitization to the hapten diphenylcyclopropenone (DPC). The receptors were sampled from a woman aged 50 to 60 with alopecia areata. Some clones in this sample may be carry-over from other donors' samples. Both conserved end residues are part of each CDR3. The D gene is left open where the match is weak. Rows may omit the clone size; those that give it use once, few, many or a size class.

>TRBD1|few|TRBV20-1|TRBJ2-7
TGCAGTGCTAGAGGATCCCTTGGGGACAGGGGTGCCTACGAGCAGTACTTC
CSARGSLGDRGAYEQYF
>TRBD1|NA|TRBV19|TRBJ1-5
TGTGCCAGTAGCACGACAGGGGTCCAGCCCCAGCATTTT
CASSTTGVQPQHF
>TRBD1|many|TRBV30|TRBJ1-1
TGTGCCTGGAGCCATACGGACAGGATGAACACTGAAGCTTTCTTT
CAWSHTDRMNTEAFF
>TRBD1|many|TRBV19|TRBJ1-2
TGTGCCAGTAGCGTGACAGGGGGCTATGGCTACACCTTC
CASSVTGGYGYTF
>NA|many|TRBV3-1|TRBJ1-6
TGTGCCAGCACCCGGGACGGAAGGTCGTCACCCCTCCACTTT
CASTRDGRSSPLHF
>TRBD1|many|TRBV5-1|TRBJ1-6
TGCGCCAGCAGCCAGGGACAGGGAGATTCACCCCTCCACTTT
CASSQGQGDSPLHF
>NA|few|TRBV7-9|TRBJ2-5
TGTGCCACCCGATACGTCGGAGTGGAGACCCAGTACTTC
CATRYVGVETQYF
>TRBD2|many|TRBV3-1|TRBJ2-2
TGTGCCAGCAGCCAAGGTCTAGCGGGAGCCGGGGAGCTGTTTTTT
CASSQGLAGAGELFF
>TRBD2|NA|TRBV4-2|TRBJ2-7
TGTGCCAGCAGCCAAGAACTAGCGGGAGGCGAGCAGTACTTC
CASSQELAGGEQYF
>TRBD1|NA|TRBV5-1|TRBJ2-5
TGCGCCAGCAGCCGGGACAGGCCGCAAGAGACCCAGTACTTC
CASSRDRPQETQYF
>NA|many|TRBV7-9|TRBJ2-1
TGTGCCAGCAGCTTAGAATCCTCGGCCAATGAGCAGTTCTTC
CASSLESSANEQFF
>NA|many|TRBV6-1|TRBJ2-6
TGTGCCAGCAGTGCCTCGAGCTCTGGGGCCAACGTCCTGACTTTC
CASSASSSGANVLTF
>NA|many|TRBV6-5|TRBJ1-1
TGTGCCAGCAGTTACCCCCTAGAAGACAGGCTGAACACTGAAGCTTTCTTT
CASSYPLEDRLNTEAFF
>NA|many|TRBV6-4|TRBJ2-2
TGTGCCAGCAGTGCCCGACAGGACAGCATAAACACCGGGGAGCTGTTTTTT
CASSARQDSINTGELFF
>TRBD1|few|TRBV6-1|TRBJ1-2
TGTGCCAGCAGTGGGGGACAGGGAAGGAACTATGGCTACACCTTC
CASSGGQGRNYGYTF
>TRBD2|few|TRBV18|TRBJ2-7
TGTGCCAGCTCACCCCTAGCGGGAGACTACGAGCAGTACTTC
CASSPLAGDYEQYF
>TRBD2|many|TRBV5-4|TRBJ2-1
TGTGCCAGCAGCTCCGGGACTAGCGGCACAAGCTCCTACAATGAGCAGTTCTTC
CASSSGTSGTSSYNEQFF
>TRBD2|many|TRBV7-9|TRBJ2-1
TGTGCCAGCAGCTATAGCGGGGACTACAATGAGCAGTTCTTC
CASSYSGDYNEQFF
>NA|NA|TRBV11-2|TRBJ1-5
TGTGCCAGCAGCTCAGTGGGGGTCAATCAGCCCCAGCATTTT
CASSSVGVNQPQHF
>NA|NA|TRBV19|TRBJ2-5
TGTGCCAGTAGTAGCAGGAGGAAGTCCCGCCAAGAGACCCAGTACTTC
CASSSRRKSRQETQYF
>NA|few|TRBV20-1|TRBJ1-6
TGCAGTGCTACCAAGGCCAGCTTAAATAATTCACCCCTCCACTTT
CSATKASLNNSPLHF
>NA|many|TRBV3-1|TRBJ2-7
TGTGCCAGCAGCCCCCGCCTGACCTCCTACGAGCAGTACTTC
CASSPRLTSYEQYF
>TRBD1|NA|TRBV19|TRBJ1-5
TGTGCCAGTAGTATGACAGGGAGCAATCAGCCCCAGCATTTT
CASSMTGSNQPQHF
>NA|many|TRBV7-9|TRBJ2-3
TGTGCCAGCAGCCCGCATCGCACTAGCACAGATACGCAGTATTTT
CASSPHRTSTDTQYF
>NA|many|TRBV19|TRBJ2-7
TGTGCCAGTAGTAGCGGAGGAGGCCTCTACGAGCAGTACTTC
CASSSGGGLYEQYF
>NA|NA|TRBV20-1|TRBJ2-3
TGCAGTGCTAGTGGGATAGGCACAGATACGCAGTATTTT
CSASGIGTDTQYF
>NA|few|TRBV7-9|TRBJ2-1
TGTGCCAGCAGGAGGGTACGGGGAAGCTCCTACAATGAGCAGTTCTTC
CASRRVRGSSYNEQFF
>NA|many|TRBV19|TRBJ1-1
TGTGCCAGTAGGATCCAGGGCCCCGGAAACACTGAAGCTTTCTTT
CASRIQGPGNTEAFF
>NA|few|TRBV4-2|TRBJ1-2
TGTGCCAGCAGCCCCTTAGAAGGGGGTGGGAACTATGGCTACACCTTC
CASSPLEGGGNYGYTF
>TRBD2|NA|TRBV20-1|TRBJ2-1
TGCAGTGCTAGACCCGGGACTAGGGCTGACAATGAGCAGTTCTTC
CSARPGTRADNEQFF
>TRBD2|many|TRBV2|TRBJ2-1
TGTGCCAGGGCGGGACTAGCGGGAAATGAGCAGTTCTTC
CARAGLAGNEQFF
>NA|NA|TRBV29-1|TRBJ2-3
TGCAGCGTTGAAGATCAACCAGATACGCAGTATTTT
CSVEDQPDTQYF
>NA|many|TRBV29-1|TRBJ2-7
TGCAGCGTTGTTGGGCTAGGAGCCTACGAGCAGTACTTC
CSVVGLGAYEQYF
>NA|NA|TRBV28|TRBJ1-1
TGTGCCAGCAGCGTATTAGGTAAGGGAATCGGCACTGAAGCTTTCTTT
CASSVLGKGIGTEAFF
>NA|few|TRBV5-5|TRBJ1-3
TGTGCCAGCAGCTTGGTTCTGGGGAACTCTGGAAACACCATATATTTT
CASSLVLGNSGNTIYF
>TRBD2|NA|TRBV4-2|TRBJ2-7
TGTGCCAGCAGCCAAGATTTAGCGGGCAACGAGCAGTACTTC
CASSQDLAGNEQYF
>TRBD1|NA|TRBV5-1|TRBJ1-2
TGCGCCAGCACCCCGGACAGGGACCGTGGCTACACCTTC
CASTPDRDRGYTF
>NA|NA|TRBV9|TRBJ2-1
TGTGCCAGCAGCGAACATCTAGTCGGTGAGCAGTTCTTC
CASSEHLVGEQFF
>NA|NA|TRBV5-1|TRBJ1-1
TGCGCCAGCAGCTTGCAGGGTGGGACGGGTGGACACACTGAAGCTTTCTTT
CASSLQGGTGGHTEAFF
>NA|NA|TRBV5-1|TRBJ2-3
TGCGCCAGCAGCTTAGAGGGAACCACAGATACGCAGTATTTT
CASSLEGTTDTQYF
>NA|few|TRBV19|TRBJ1-4
TGTGCCAGTAGTATAGAAGGTAGGACGGCGAATGAAAAACTGTTTTTT
CASSIEGRTANEKLFF
>NA|few|TRBV20-1|TRBJ2-3
TGCAGTGCCACCTTAGCAGGAAAACACACAGATACGCAGTATTTT
CSATLAGKHTDTQYF